This T cell receptor (beta chain) was sequenced in a study of beta chain features in type 1 diabetes. The authors reverse transcribed all of the isolated RNA, so sequencing captured expressed TCRB transcripts. Only in-frame clones appear in the TCRdb table, and some are missing; sequencing was by immunoSEQ multiplex PCR. The sample lists about 320,000 clones, less than 15% occurring once. The V gene lost 6 bases and the J gene lost 1 base, with 9 bases spanning the gap. The CDR3 extends over 13 amino acids. CDR1 and CDR2 from the germline V gene are SNHLY and FYNNEI. The sample was central memory CD4+ T cells from blood. The sequence came from a young man in good health. The chain combines TRBV2 with TRBJ1-2; TRBD1 might be the D (5 bases). CDR3 coding DNA: TGTGCCAGCAGGGATGACAGTAACTATGGCTACACCTTC. It encodes CASRDDSNYGYTF.